This section outlines one T cell receptor (beta chain) sequence together with its context. Sequencing of TCR beta was undertaken in CD8+ and CD4+ T cells derived from blood. Those who served as multiple sclerosis controls were treatment-naive patients with stable or active relapsing-remitting disease. TEMRA cells were FACS-enriched, unlike CD8+ and CD4+ T cells, which were negatively isolated. The data were taken from a study of CD8 T cells in Susac syndrome. With random hexamers, reverse transcription was performed on roughly 0.45 to 1 ug of RNA. Amplification of the TCR beta CDR3 was carried out by immunoSEQ multiplex PCR, which spanned a total of 54 Vbeta and 13 Jbeta segments. TCRdb analysed the immunoSEQ multiplex PCR reads with MiXCR anew, one entry per CDR3 protein. The sample records under 350,000 distinct CDR3 sequences, around 90% being singletons. The TCR was taken from a human donor with multiple sclerosis. Sequencing was done on a sample of CD4+ T cells from PBMCs.

The CDR3 loop reads CASGPQGGPYEQYF. CDR3 sequence (DNA): TGTGCTAGTGGTCCCCAGGGGGGGCCCTACGAGCAGTACTTC. The chain carries TRBV12-5 and TRBJ2-7; D tentatively fits TRBD1 or TRBD2 (7 bases each). The V end was cut by 5 bases, the J end by 2 bases, with 13 bases between. CDR3 length: 14 amino acids. Germline CDR1 is LGHNT and CDR2 is FRNRAP.